The T cell receptor (beta chain) under discussion was sequenced for a study of T cells in Graves' hyperthyroidism and ophthalmopathy. Turning to the study itself: Peripheral blood samples were taken at initial diagnosis, prior to any treatment. Study-wide points: Most clonotypes that expanded in the thyroid above 0.001 also showed up in blood. The model made its ophthalmopathy prediction, and onset followed a median 6.5 months later.

V shed 6 bases, J shed 2 bases, and the junction held 12 bases outside the gene matches. The germline gives CDR1 SQVTM, CDR2 ANQGSEA. This CDR3 comprises 15 residues. The table lists this clonotype with many counts. Its antigen is as yet unknown. RNA transcripts provided the source from which TCR beta CDR3 regions were amplified. The study used the HTBI primer set for a first-round RT-PCR of the TCR CDR3. TCRdb ran MiXCR on the multiplex PCR reads and lists one entry per CDR3 protein. The sample has about 400,000 distinct CDR3 sequences; about 15% are singletons. Sequenced material: blood. This chain connects TRBV29-1 to TRBJ2-5; 7 bases are shared with TRBD1. The sequence came from a woman aged 25 to 39 with Graves' hyperthyroidism. In DNA form, the CDR3 reads TGCAGCGTCATTCTGGGGACAGCTAAACAAGAGACCCAGTACTTC. This translates into CSVILGTAKQETQYF.